This T cell receptor (beta chain) was identified in a study of cytomegalovirus exposure and HLA in healthy donors (TCRdb year 2017). Background on the whole study: The roughly 670 repertoires of the first cohort and the roughly 120 validation repertoires were produced on the same platform, according to a later analysis. The aim of the study was to test whether cataloging public T cell receptors could identify signatures of past pathogen exposure. Besides the first cohort of 550 to 750 subjects, a separate validation cohort made up of 90 to 150 different subjects was used. High-throughput TCR immunosequencing, statistical association of individual TCRs with disease status, and machine learning were combined to predict cytomegalovirus infection status.

V is shortened by 4 bases, J by 6 bases, and the region joining them spans 10 bases. CDR3 length: 12 amino acids, cysteine to phenylalanine. Of all the DNA, just the CDR3 is kept, 36 bases in frame from base 1. CDR1 and CDR2 were assigned from the germline V gene as SNHLY and FYNNEI. The full study reports these points: All 130 or so repertoires were used to score co-occurrence in the validation cohort in a later analysis, because that analysis had no HLA typing for the cohort. The authors suggested that the approach could potentially be generalized to other disease states and immunological phenotypes. The classifier was reported to diagnose cytomegalovirus status with high specificity and sensitivity in both the original and validation cohorts. In vitro tests confirmed that three of the cytomegalovirus-associated TCR beta chains recognize cytomegalovirus antigens. A later analysis found that TCRs clustered in the first cohort also tended to co-occur in the roughly 110 validation repertoires, with 94% of cluster scores above 0. The study listed 164 TCR beta chains as associated with cytomegalovirus. Most TCR sequences were seen in very few donors, while some public TCRs were found in many individuals.

Separate from the roughly 650-subject first cohort, the validation cohort of about 130 subjects was the group to which the donors belonged. The receptor library was made with the immunoSEQ multiplex PCR assay. The original pipeline was this. To diagnose cytomegalovirus status from the catalog of TCR beta chain sequences, a statistical classification framework was built. Here the immuneACCESS table is served through TCRdb, limited to in-frame sequences with V and J called. Missing clones are a known gap in these copies; in checked studies unresolved V genes cover under half, and the rest lacks a known reason. D and trimming were read from the DNA, whereas the V and J calls and clone size are those reported in that table. Counted in this sample were about 270,000 clones; 70% to 90% of them appeared once. Of the sample, 0.95% to 1.1% is held by the ten largest clones. This clone was counted a few times. This receptor's antigen is unknown. No much larger clone exists at a distance of one base, and base qualities are not known.

Source material: PBMCs. This receptor was taken from a woman in her late teens or twenties in good health and CMV-seronegative. The receptor chain draws on TRBV2 and TRBJ2-7, with TRBD2 perhaps the D gene, on 6 matching bases. The bases are TGTGCCAGCAGTGGACTAGTGGGCGAGCAGTACTTC. Translation gives CASSGLVGEQYF.